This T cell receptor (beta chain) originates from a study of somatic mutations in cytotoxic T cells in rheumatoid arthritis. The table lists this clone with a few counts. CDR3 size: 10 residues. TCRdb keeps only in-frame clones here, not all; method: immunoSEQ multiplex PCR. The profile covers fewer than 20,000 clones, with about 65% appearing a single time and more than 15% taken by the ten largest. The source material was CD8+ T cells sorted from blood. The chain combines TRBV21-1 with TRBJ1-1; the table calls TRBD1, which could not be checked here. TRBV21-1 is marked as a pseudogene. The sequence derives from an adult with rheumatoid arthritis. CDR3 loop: CASSSAEAFF. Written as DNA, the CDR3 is TGTGCCAGCAGCTCAGCTGAAGCTTTCTTT.